These 25 T cell receptor beta chains originate from one sample sequenced in a study of blood T cell repertoires in COVID-19. The method was immunoSEQ multiplex PCR; TCRdb's version includes in-frame clones alone and lacks a portion of them. The data show 250,000 or so clones, approximately 80% seen once. Sequenced: peripheral blood. All receptors come from a woman older than 75 with acute or convalescent COVID-19.

The V gene is TRBV12-3 or TRBV12-4, the J gene TRBJ2-4; 8 nucleotides line up with TRBD1. The CDR3 is 13 residues long. The V gene end was trimmed by 3 bases and the J gene end by 8 bases; junction bases not matched to a gene: 3. CDR3 nucleotide sequence: TGTGCCAGCAGTTTGGACAGGGTACACATTCAGTACTTC. It is translated as CASSLDRVHIQYF.

The V and J genes are TRBV4-3 and TRBJ2-7, with 10 bases fitting TRBD2. Trimming cost V 3 bases and J 3 bases; bases outside gene matches: 5. Germline CDR1 and CDR2: LGHNA and YSLEER. This CDR3 contains 15 residues. CDR3 in amino acids: CASSQLLAGVYEQYF. CDR3 nucleotide sequence: TGCGCCAGCAGCCAGCTTCTAGCGGGAGTCTACGAGCAGTACTTC.

This chain connects TRBV19 to TRBJ1-2; a weak D match, TRBD1 (5 bases). The CDR3 has 17 residues. Deletions cut 3 bases from V and 0 bases from J, with 17 bases between. The germline V gene has CDR1 LNHDA and CDR2 SQIVND (reference sequence). In DNA form, the CDR3 reads TGTGCCAGTAGTATGGTCTGGGGAGGGACCCCTAACTATGGCTACACCTTC. Protein sequence: CASSMVWGGTPNYGYTF.

The gene calls are TRBV3-1 (or the pseudogene TRBV3-2) and TRBJ2-2; D ambiguous. V was trimmed by 5 bases and J by 5 bases, leaving 3 bases between them. The CDR3 spans 11 residues. CDR1 and CDR2 from the germline V gene are LGHDT and YNNKEL (reference sequence). The CDR3 bases are TGTGCCAGCAGCTATACCGGGGAGCTGTTTTTT. Translation: CASSYTGELFF.

The rearrangement uses TRBV10-3 and TRBJ2-5; TRBD2 matches 15 bases. CDR3 length: 18 amino acids. Germline V gene data show CDR1 as ENHRY and CDR2 as SYGVKD. V shed 5 bases, J shed 3 bases, and the junction held 10 bases outside the gene matches. The CDR3 loop is CAISPGPWTSGGEETQYF. The CDR3 nucleotides are TGTGCCATCAGTCCGGGCCCCTGGACTAGCGGGGGGGAAGAGACCCAGTACTTC.

The chain joins TRBV6-5 to TRBJ1-1, with D unclear. The germline gives CDR1 MNHEY, CDR2 SVGAGI. CDR3 length: 14 residues. Between the trimmed V and J ends, which lost 7 bases and 2 bases, there was a span of 14 bases. The DNA of the CDR3 is TGTGCCAGCACTCCACCGGGAGATAACACTGAAGCTTTCTTT. Translating gives CASTPPGDNTEAFF.

The chain couples TRBV29-1 to TRBJ1-2; TRBD1 agrees at 8 bases. CDR3 size: 14 residues. Trimming at V came to 5 bases and at J to 3 bases, leaving 8 bases not matched to a gene. Per germline, CDR1 SQVTM and CDR2 ANQGSEA. The CDR3 is CSVTTGGLYYGYTF. CDR3 coding DNA: TGCAGCGTTACAACAGGGGGGTTGTACTATGGCTACACCTTC.

J is TRBJ1-4 and V is TRBV10-3, with 8 nucleotides matching TRBD1. V lost 10 bases to trimming and J lost 0 bases; unmatched junction nucleotides: 4. This CDR3 region has 14 residues. Germline V CDR1 and CDR2: ENHRY, SYGVKD. In nucleotides, the CDR3 is TGTGCCACCGGACAGGGAGCAACTAATGAAAAACTGTTTTTT. Its protein product is CATGQGATNEKLFF.

This chain links TRBV28 with TRBJ2-7, with D unresolved. V was shortened by 2 bases and J by 0 bases, with 5 bases between the two germline ends. This CDR3 contains 13 residues. Looked up from germline, CDR1 is MDHEN and CDR2 is SYDVKM. CDR3 DNA sequence: TGTGCCAGCAGTTTACAGTCCTCCTACGAGCAGTACTTC. Its protein product is CASSLQSSYEQYF. Combining the CDR3 with reference TRBV28 and TRBJ2-7 gives the whole variable domain DVKVTQSSRYLVKRTGEKVFLECVQDMDHENMFWYRQDPGLGLRLIYFSYDVKMKEKGDIPEGYSVSREKKERFSLILESASTNQTSMYLCASSLQSSYEQYFGPGTRLTVT.

The chain has TRBV4-3 and TRBJ2-3; 11 bases map to TRBD2. There are 16 residues in the CDR3. Germline values: CDR1 LGHNA, CDR2 YSLEER. V was pared by 1 base and J by 5 bases, with 5 bases of the junction left unmatched. CDR3 loop: CASSQALAGAIDTQYF. The CDR3 DNA reads as TGCGCCAGCAGCCAAGCACTAGCGGGGGCTATAGATACGCAGTATTTT.

Worth noting for this clone: Mismatch with germline at one junction end may stem from a read error. The chain is built from TRBV7-2 and TRBJ2-1, with 9 bases matching TRBD2. Per germline, CDR1 SGHTA and CDR2 FQGNSA. The CDR3 is 16 residues long. Written as DNA, the CDR3 is TGTGTCAGCAGCTTAAGGAGCGGGGGGCCCTACAATGAGCAGTTCTTC. Encoded protein: CVSSLRSGGPYNEQFF.

This chain uses TRBV7-3 with TRBJ2-2, with 10 bases identical to TRBD2. Per germline, CDR1 SGHTA and CDR2 FQGTGA. With 3 bases clipped from V and 6 bases from J, the junction kept 7 bases outside the gene matches. The CDR3 is made up of 16 amino acids. The chain's CDR3 is CASSFTSSGSSGELFF. DNA for the CDR3: TGTGCCAGCAGCTTTACCTCTAGCGGGAGTTCCGGGGAGCTGTTTTTT.

This chain connects TRBV21-1 to TRBJ2-7; the table's TRBD2 call for D was not verified on the DNA. TRBV21-1 is listed as a pseudogene. This CDR3 region has 13 residues. This CDR3 reads CASLTSGTNEQYF. CDR3 sequence (DNA): TGTGCCAGCCTAACTAGCGGGACTAACGAGCAGTACTTC.

In its sample, this clone was seen a few times. This rearrangement joins TRBV19 to TRBJ1-5, with 9 bases aligning to TRBD1. Germline lookup yields CDR1 LNHDA and CDR2 SQIVND (reference sequence). The V gene end was trimmed by 8 bases and the J gene end by 6 bases; junction bases not matched to a gene: 11. The CDR3 is 15 amino acids. CDR3: CASRPETGGFQPQHF. The CDR3 nucleotides read TGTGCCAGTCGACCAGAGACAGGGGGTTTTCAGCCCCAGCATTTT. Filled out from reference TRBV19 and TRBJ1-5, the complete variable domain reads DGGITQSPKYLFRKEGQNVTLSCEQNLNHDAMYWYRQDPGQGLRLIYYSQIVNDFQKGDIAEGYSVSREKKESFPLTVTSAQKNPTAFYLCASRPETGGFQPQHFGDGTRLSIL.

This clone was observed a few times. The chain uses TRBV20-1 and TRBJ2-1; 12 bases are a match to TRBD2. The junction had 3 bases not matched to a gene; V was cut back by 3 bases and J by 0 bases. This CDR3 spans 16 amino acids. From germline, CDR1 is DFQATT and CDR2 SNEGSKA (reference sequence). The CDR3 is CSASTSGRSSYNEQFF. CDR3 nucleotide sequence: TGCAGTGCTAGTACTAGCGGGAGGAGCTCCTACAATGAGCAGTTCTTC.

In this sample, this clone turned up a few times. The gene calls are TRBV5-1 and TRBJ2-1, with 9 bases matching TRBD1. J gave up 8 bases and V 5 bases, and 8 bases lay outside the gene matches. The germline V gene encodes CDR1 SGHRS and CDR2 YFSETQ. The length of the CDR3 is 14 residues. CDR3 amino acids: CASSTQGARDEQFF. The CDR3 DNA reads TGCGCCAGCAGTACACAGGGGGCGCGGGATGAGCAGTTCTTC.

The chain carries TRBV29-1 and TRBJ2-7; D perhaps matches TRBD1 (6 bases). CDR1 SQVTM and CDR2 ANQGSEA come from the germline V gene. Trimming shortened V by 6 bases and J by 4 bases, and 22 bases separated the two germline ends. The CDR3 is 15 residues long. The CDR3 DNA follows: TGCAGCGTCTACTTGGGACACAGGGCTGATTACGAGCAGTACTTC. It encodes CSVYLGHRADYEQYF.

The chain employs TRBV6-5 and TRBJ1-2, with D unclear. The germline V gene encodes CDR1 MNHEY and CDR2 SVGAGI. The CDR3 is 14 residues long. Deletions cut 5 bases from V and 4 bases from J, with 14 bases between. The CDR3 coding sequence is TGTGCCAGCAGTCGGAGCGGGGTCCTCTATGGCTACACCTTC. Translated, it gives CASSRSGVLYGYTF.

J is TRBJ2-7 and V is TRBV5-4; no firm D call. Germline values: CDR1 SGHNT, CDR2 YYREEE (reference sequence). V was trimmed by 4 bases and J by 9 bases, leaving 17 bases between them. The CDR3 sequence is 13 residues long. CDR3 coding DNA: TGTGCCAGCAGCGCCCGGAGTGGCTCCGGGCAGTACTTC. It specifies CASSARSGSGQYF. The variable domain in full, completed from reference TRBV5-4 and TRBJ2-7, reads ETGVTQSPTHLIKTRGQQVTLRCSSQSGHNTVSWYQQALGQGPQFIFQYYREEENGRGNFPPRFSGLQFPNYSSELNVNALELDDSALYLCASSARSGSGQYFGPGTRLTVT.

CDR3 protein: CASSRSGAYNEQFF. CDR3 bases: TGTGCCAGCAGCCGGAGCGGAGCGTACAATGAGCAGTTCTTC. The chain uses TRBV7-8 and TRBJ2-1; a weak D match, TRBD2 (5 bases). Germline V CDR1 and CDR2: SGHVS, FQNEAQ. Trimming shortened V by 5 bases and J by 4 bases, and 12 bases separated the two germline ends. This CDR3 is built from 14 residues.

CDR3 in DNA: TGTGCCAGCAGGCCAACAGGGTCCGGGGCCAACGTCCTGACTTTC. Translation: CASRPTGSGANVLTF. The chain couples TRBV6-5 to TRBJ2-6, with TRBD1 as a possible D gene (6 bases). The CDR3 runs to 15 residues. Trimming cost V 6 bases and J 4 bases, with 13 bases left between them. Per the germline V gene, CDR1 is MNHEY and CDR2 is SVGAGI.

The chain recombines TRBV15 with TRBJ2-3; D perhaps matches TRBD2 (5 bases). V lost 2 bases, J lost 4 bases, and 7 bases lay in between. Germline V gene sequence: CDR1 LNHNV, CDR2 YYDKDF (reference sequence). This CDR3 region has 13 residues. For the CDR3, the DNA is TGTGCCACCAGCAGACTGGGAGCAGATACGCAGTATTTT. Its translation: CATSRLGADTQYF.

This rearrangement joins TRBV28 to TRBJ2-1; TRBD2 matches 7 bases. CDR1 is MDHEN, CDR2 SYDVKM, per germline. CDR3 length: 15 residues. CDR3 region: CAVGSGLPRANEQFF. The CDR3 nucleotides are TGTGCGGTGGGTAGCGGGCTACCCAGGGCCAATGAGCAGTTCTTC.

This chain connects TRBV25-1 to TRBJ1-5; weak D call: TRBD1 (6 bases). CDR3 length: 14 residues. CDR1 is MGHDK, CDR2 SYGVNS, per germline. The V end lost 5 bases, the J end lost 2 bases, and 10 bases lay between the germline ends. CDR3 protein: CASSLGAGNQPQHF. CDR3 nucleotide sequence: TGTGCCAGCAGTCTGGGGGCAGGCAATCAGCCCCAGCATTTT. Full variable domain (outside the CDR3, taken from reference TRBV25-1 and TRBJ1-5): EADIYQTPRYLVIGTGKKITLECSQTMGHDKMYWYQQDPGMELHLIHYSYGVNSTEKGDLSSESTVSRIRTEHFPLTLESARPSHTSQYLCASSLGAGNQPQHFGDGTRLSIL.

Remarks on this clone: Other nucleotide sequences from this sample produce the same CDR3. V usage is TRBV28 and J usage is TRBJ1-1; TRBD1 matches at 7 bases. From germline, CDR1 is MDHEN and CDR2 SYDVKM. The CDR3 is 14 amino acids. V shed 6 bases and J 0 bases; nucleotides not matched to a gene: 4. CDR3 coding DNA: TGTGCCAGCAGCCTGGGACAGATGAACACTGAAGCTTTCTTT. It is translated as CASSLGQMNTEAFF.